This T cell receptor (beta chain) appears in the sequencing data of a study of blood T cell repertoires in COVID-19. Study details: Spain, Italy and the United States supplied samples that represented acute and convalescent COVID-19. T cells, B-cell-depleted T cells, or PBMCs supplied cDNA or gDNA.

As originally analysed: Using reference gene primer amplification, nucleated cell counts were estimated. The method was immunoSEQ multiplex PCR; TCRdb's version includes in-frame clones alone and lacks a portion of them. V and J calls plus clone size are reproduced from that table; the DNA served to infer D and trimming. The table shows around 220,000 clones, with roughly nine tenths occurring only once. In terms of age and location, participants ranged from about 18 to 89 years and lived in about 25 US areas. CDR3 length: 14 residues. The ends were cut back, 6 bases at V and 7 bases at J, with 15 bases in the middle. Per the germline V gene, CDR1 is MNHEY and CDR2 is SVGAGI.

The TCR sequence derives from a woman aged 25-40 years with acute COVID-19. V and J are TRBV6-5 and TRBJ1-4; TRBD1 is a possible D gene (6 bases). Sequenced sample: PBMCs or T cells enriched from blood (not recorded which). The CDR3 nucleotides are TGTGCCAGCAGGGCCCAGGGGCCGGTTGAAAAACTGTTTTTT. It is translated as CASRAQGPVEKLFF.